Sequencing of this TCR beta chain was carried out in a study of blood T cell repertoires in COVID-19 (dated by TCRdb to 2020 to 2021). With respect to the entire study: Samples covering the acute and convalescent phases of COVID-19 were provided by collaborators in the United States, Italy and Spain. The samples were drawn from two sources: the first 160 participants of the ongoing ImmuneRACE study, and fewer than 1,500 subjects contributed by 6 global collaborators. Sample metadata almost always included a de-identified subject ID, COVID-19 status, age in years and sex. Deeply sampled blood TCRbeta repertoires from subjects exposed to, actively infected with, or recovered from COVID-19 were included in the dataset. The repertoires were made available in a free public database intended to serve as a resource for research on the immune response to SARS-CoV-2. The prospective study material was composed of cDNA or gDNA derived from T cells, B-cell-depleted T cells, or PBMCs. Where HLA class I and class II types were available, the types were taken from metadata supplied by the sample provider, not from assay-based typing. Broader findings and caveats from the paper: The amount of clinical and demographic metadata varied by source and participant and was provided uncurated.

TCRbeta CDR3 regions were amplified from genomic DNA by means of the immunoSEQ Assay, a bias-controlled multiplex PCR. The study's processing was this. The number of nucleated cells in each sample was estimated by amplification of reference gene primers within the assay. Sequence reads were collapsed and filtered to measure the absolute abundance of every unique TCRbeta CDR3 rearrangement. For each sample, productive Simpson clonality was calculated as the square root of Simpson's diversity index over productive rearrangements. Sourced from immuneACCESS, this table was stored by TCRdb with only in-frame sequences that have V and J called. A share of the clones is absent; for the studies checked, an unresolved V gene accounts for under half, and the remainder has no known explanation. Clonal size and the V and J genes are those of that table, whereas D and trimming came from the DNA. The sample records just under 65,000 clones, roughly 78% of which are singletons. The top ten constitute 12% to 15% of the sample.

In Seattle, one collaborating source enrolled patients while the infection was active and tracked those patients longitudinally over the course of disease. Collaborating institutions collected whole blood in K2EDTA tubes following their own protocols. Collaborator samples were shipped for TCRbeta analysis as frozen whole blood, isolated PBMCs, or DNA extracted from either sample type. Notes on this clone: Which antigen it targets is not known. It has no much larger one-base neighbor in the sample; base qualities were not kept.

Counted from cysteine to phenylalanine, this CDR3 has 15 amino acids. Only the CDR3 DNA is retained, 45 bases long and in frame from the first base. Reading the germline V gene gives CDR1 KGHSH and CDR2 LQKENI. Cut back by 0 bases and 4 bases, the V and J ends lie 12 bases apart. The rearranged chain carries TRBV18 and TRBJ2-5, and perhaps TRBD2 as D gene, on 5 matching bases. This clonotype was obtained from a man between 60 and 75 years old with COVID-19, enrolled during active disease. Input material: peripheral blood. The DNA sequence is TGTGCCAGCTCACCACCGTCCACTCGGGGAGAGACCCAGTACTTC. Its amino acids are CASSPPSTRGETQYF.